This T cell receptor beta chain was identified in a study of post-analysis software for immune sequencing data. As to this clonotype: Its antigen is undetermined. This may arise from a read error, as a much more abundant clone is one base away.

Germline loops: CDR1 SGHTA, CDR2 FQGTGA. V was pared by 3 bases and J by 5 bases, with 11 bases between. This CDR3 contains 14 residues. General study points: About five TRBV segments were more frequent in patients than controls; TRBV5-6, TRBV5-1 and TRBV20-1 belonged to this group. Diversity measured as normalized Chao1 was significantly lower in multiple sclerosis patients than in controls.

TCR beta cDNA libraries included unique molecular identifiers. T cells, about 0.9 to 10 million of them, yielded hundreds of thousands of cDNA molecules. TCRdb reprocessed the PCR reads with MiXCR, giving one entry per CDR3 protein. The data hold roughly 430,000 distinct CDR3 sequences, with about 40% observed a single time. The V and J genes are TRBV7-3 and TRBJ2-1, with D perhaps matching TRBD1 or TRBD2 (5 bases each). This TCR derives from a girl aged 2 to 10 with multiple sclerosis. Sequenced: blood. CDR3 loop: CASSFEGTHNEQFF. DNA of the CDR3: TGTGCCAGCAGCTTTGAGGGGACCCACAATGAGCAGTTCTTC.